Below, 21 T cell receptor beta chains from the same sample are listed, as sequenced in a study of blood T cell repertoires in COVID-19. The protocol was immunoSEQ multiplex PCR, while the TCRdb copy is restricted to in-frame clones and leaves out a portion. The sample holds about 180,000 clones, approximately 90% seen once. Sequenced sample: peripheral blood. The receptors come from a woman in her 70s with COVID-19, enrolled during active disease.

The chain has TRBV7-3 and TRBJ2-3, with TRBD2 as a possible D gene (6 bases). The CDR3 contains 15 residues. Trimming removed 8 bases from V and 1 base from J, with 16 bases in between. Per germline, CDR1 SGHTA and CDR2 FQGTGA. In DNA form, the CDR3 reads TGTGCCAGCGCCTTGGGGCGGGGAGGCACAGATACGCAGTATTTT. Translated, it gives CASALGRGGTDTQYF.

J is TRBJ2-1 and V is TRBV24-1, with 7 bases identical to TRBD1. CDR3 length: 17 amino acids. Trimming at V came to 4 bases and at J to 0 bases, leaving 8 bases not matched to a gene. In germline, CDR1 is KGHDR, CDR2 SFDVKD. The CDR3 spells CATSEKGQIFSYNEQFF. The CDR3 bases are TGTGCCACCAGTGAGAAGGGACAGATCTTCTCCTACAATGAGCAGTTCTTC.

This clone has only a few counts. The DNA for the CDR3 is TGCGCCAGCAGCTTCGGCGGGGACAATGAGCAGTTCTTC. As protein: CASSFGGDNEQFF. V and J are TRBV5-1 and TRBJ2-1; D might be TRBD2 (6 bases). The V end lost 2 bases, the J end lost 5 bases, and 8 bases lay between the germline ends. Looked up from germline, CDR1 is SGHRS and CDR2 is YFSETQ. This CDR3 is 13 amino acids long. The full variable domain, completed using reference TRBV5-1 and TRBJ2-1, is KAGVTQTPRYLIKTRGQQVTLSCSPISGHRSVSWYQQTPGQGLQFLFEYFSETQRNKGNFPGRFSGRQFSNSRSEMNVSTLELGDSALYLCASSFGGDNEQFFGPGTRLTVL.

V gene TRBV2 combines with J gene TRBJ2-7; 10 bases are a match to TRBD2. J gave up 1 base and V 6 bases, and 3 bases lay outside the gene matches. The CDR3 consists of 14 residues. CDR1 is SNHLY, CDR2 FYNNEI, per germline. DNA for the CDR3: TGTGCCAGCAGCCGGACTAGCGGATCCTACGAGCAGTACTTC. This codes for CASSRTSGSYEQYF.

Turning to this clone: This CDR3 is also generated by other DNA sequences in the sample. The rearrangement joins TRBV5-1 to TRBJ1-2, with D uncertain. The V end was cut by 4 bases, the J end by 2 bases, with 9 bases between. The CDR3 is 13 amino acids. Germline loops: CDR1 SGHRS, CDR2 YFSETQ. The CDR3 bases are TGCGCCAGCAGCCTAGACTCGAACTATGGCTACACCTTC. It translates to CASSLDSNYGYTF.

The rearrangement links TRBV11-2 to TRBJ2-3; TRBD2 matches 12 bases. With 1 base clipped from V and 2 bases from J, the junction kept 4 bases outside the gene matches. Germline assignment: CDR1 SGHAT and CDR2 FQNNGV. CDR3 length: 17 amino acids. The chain's CDR3 is CASSLVLAGGPTDTQYF. The CDR3 coding sequence is TGTGCCAGCAGCTTAGTTCTAGCGGGAGGGCCCACAGATACGCAGTATTTT.

The rearrangement links TRBV28 to TRBJ2-7, with 7 bases fitting TRBD2. The junction had 14 bases not matched to a gene; V was cut back by 6 bases and J by 6 bases. The CDR3 extends over 15 amino acids. Germline CDR1 is MDHEN and CDR2 is SYDVKM. CDR3 amino acids: CASSRASVAGFEQYF. The CDR3 bases are TGTGCCAGCAGCCGGGCGTCGGTAGCGGGTTTCGAGCAGTACTTC.

V gene TRBV2 combines with J gene TRBJ2-7; 8 bases align to TRBD2. V trimming: 6 bases; J trimming: 1 base; junction bases outside the gene matches: 5. The CDR3 length is 14 residues. Per germline, CDR1 SNHLY and CDR2 FYNNEI. In DNA form, the CDR3 reads TGTGCCAGCAGAGGTAGCGGGGCTTCCTACGAGCAGTACTTC. Residues: CASRGSGASYEQYF.

This chain connects TRBV11-2 to TRBJ1-6, with 7 bases matching TRBD1. Germline V CDR1 and CDR2: SGHAT, FQNNGV. The CDR3 consists of 15 residues. Trimming removed 3 bases from V and 6 bases from J; junction bases left unmatched: 5. The CDR3 nucleotides read TGTGCCAGCAGCTTGGGTCCAGGGGGTAATTCACCCCTCCACTTT. This codes for CASSLGPGGNSPLHF. Complete variable domain (other parts from reference TRBV11-2 and TRBJ1-6): EAGVAQSPRYKIIEKRQSVAFWCNPISGHATLYWYQQILGQGPKLLIQFQNNGVVDDSQLPKDRFSAERLKGVDSTLKIQPAKLEDSAVYLCASSLGPGGNSPLHFGNGTRLTVT.

The chain links TRBV19 to TRBJ2-7, with a possible D match to TRBD1 (6 bases). The CDR3 is 17 amino acids. CDR1 is LNHDA, CDR2 SQIVND, per germline (reference sequence). With 5 bases removed from V and 6 bases from J, the gap between germline ends came to 26 bases. The CDR3 sequence: CASSPLAGATWGVEQYF. The CDR3 nucleotides read TGTGCCAGTAGTCCCCTCGCAGGGGCGACCTGGGGCGTCGAGCAGTACTTC.

This chain connects TRBV30 to TRBJ2-1; tentative D call: TRBD2 (6 bases). The CDR3 runs to 15 residues. The ends were cut back, 4 bases at V and 1 base at J, with 14 bases in the middle. Germline CDR1 and CDR2: GTSNPN and SVGIG (reference sequence). The CDR3 sequence: CAWTLGGPSYNEQFF. For the CDR3, the DNA is TGTGCCTGGACCCTGGGGGGACCTTCCTACAATGAGCAGTTCTTC.

The chain recombines TRBV7-6 with TRBJ1-1, with 7 positions matching TRBD1. J gave up 0 bases and V 2 bases, and 9 bases lay outside the gene matches. Germline CDR1 is SGHVS and CDR2 is FNYEAQ. The CDR3 has 17 residues. This CDR3 reads CASSLRSRGEMNTEAFF. In DNA form, the CDR3 reads TGTGCCAGCAGCTTACGGTCCAGGGGGGAAATGAACACTGAAGCTTTCTTT.

The CDR3 coding sequence is TGTGCCAGCAGCGAGGGTAGCGGGGGGTCCTACAATGAGCAGTTCTTC. Its protein is CASSEGSGGSYNEQFF. V gene TRBV11-2 combines with J gene TRBJ2-1; 10 nucleotides align to TRBD2. With 5 bases clipped from V and 1 base from J, the junction kept 5 bases outside the gene matches. The CDR3 runs to 16 residues. From germline, CDR1 is SGHAT and CDR2 FQNNGV.

V is TRBV28 and J is TRBJ1-5, with 8 bases that match TRBD1. This CDR3 has 18 residues. With V trimmed by 2 bases and J by 1 base, 10 bases remained unmatched. CDR1 MDHEN and CDR2 SYDVKM come from the germline V gene. The CDR3 DNA sequence: TGTGCCAGCAGTTTAGTGGGGTCAGGGGGCTTAAGCAATCAGCCCCAGCATTTT. It codes for CASSLVGSGGLSNQPQHF.

The chain links TRBV28 to TRBJ1-2; D uncertain. CDR1 is MDHEN and CDR2 is SYDVKM in the germline V gene. This CDR3 has 15 residues. V was clipped by 6 bases and J by 5 bases, with 19 bases between them. CDR3 nucleotides: TGTGCCAGCAGGTCGCGGGCAGAAATATGGTATGGCTACACCTTC. Its translation: CASRSRAEIWYGYTF.

The chain combines TRBV29-1 with TRBJ2-7; 9 bases agree with TRBD2. CDR3 length equals 13 residues. V trimming: 8 bases; J trimming: 6 bases; junction bases outside the gene matches: 11. Germline CDR1 and CDR2: SQVTM and ANQGSEA. The CDR3 protein is CSIVSGRGGEQYF. Here the CDR3 DNA reads TGCAGCATCGTTAGCGGGAGAGGAGGCGAGCAGTACTTC.

Regarding this clone: Other nucleotide sequences in the sample specify the same CDR3. The J gene is TRBJ1-1, the V gene TRBV12-3 or TRBV12-4, with 7 bases lining up with TRBD1. CDR3 size: 13 residues. Trimming cost V 6 bases and J 1 base; bases outside gene matches: 2. CDR3 residues: CASRRTGNTEAFF. Here the CDR3 DNA reads TGTGCCAGCAGGCGGACAGGGAACACTGAAGCTTTCTTT.

The chain employs TRBV14 and TRBJ1-2, with no clear D. This CDR3 contains 14 residues. The ends were cut back, 0 bases at V and 8 bases at J, with 13 bases in the middle. Germline V gene sequence: CDR1 SGHDN, CDR2 FVKESK. The DNA of the CDR3 is TGTGCCAGCAGCCAAGATCTAGCAGCGGGCGGCTACACCTTC. Its protein is CASSQDLAAGGYTF. Together with reference TRBV14 and TRBJ1-2, the CDR3 gives the full variable domain: EAGVTQFPSHSVIEKGQTVTLRCDPISGHDNLYWYRRVMGKEIKFLLHFVKESKQDESGMPNNRFLAERTGGTYSTLKVQPAELEDSGVYFCASSQDLAAGGYTFGSGTRLTVV.

In this sample, this clone turned up many times. The chain joins TRBV4-1 to TRBJ2-7; TRBD1 agrees at 8 bases. The germline V gene encodes CDR1 MGHRA and CDR2 YSYEKL. The length of the CDR3 is 17 residues. The J segment lost 2 bases and the V segment lost 0 bases, leaving 9 bases of the junction unmatched. The CDR3 DNA reads as TGCGCCAGCAGCCAAGATTCGGCCTGGGACAGGCCCTACGAGCAGTACTTC. Its translation: CASSQDSAWDRPYEQYF.

V gene TRBV5-4 combines with J gene TRBJ1-1; TRBD1 matches at 12 bases. The CDR3 runs to 17 residues. Germline V gene data show CDR1 as SGHNT and CDR2 as YYREEE (reference sequence). Trimming took 5 bases from V and 1 from J; bases not matched to a gene: 9. The CDR3 is CASRNRGQGAWNTEAFF. The DNA of the CDR3 is TGTGCCAGCAGAAATCGGGGACAGGGGGCATGGAACACTGAAGCTTTCTTT.

This rearrangement joins TRBV3-1 (or the pseudogene TRBV3-2) to TRBJ2-7; the match to TRBD2 covers 8 bases. There are 15 residues in the CDR3. J was trimmed by 1 base and V by 2 bases; bases with no gene match: 4. CDR1 LGHDT and CDR2 YNNKEL come from the germline V gene (reference sequence). CDR3 in amino acids: CASSQSGRGSYEQYF. CDR3 bases: TGTGCCAGCAGCCAAAGCGGGAGAGGATCCTACGAGCAGTACTTC.